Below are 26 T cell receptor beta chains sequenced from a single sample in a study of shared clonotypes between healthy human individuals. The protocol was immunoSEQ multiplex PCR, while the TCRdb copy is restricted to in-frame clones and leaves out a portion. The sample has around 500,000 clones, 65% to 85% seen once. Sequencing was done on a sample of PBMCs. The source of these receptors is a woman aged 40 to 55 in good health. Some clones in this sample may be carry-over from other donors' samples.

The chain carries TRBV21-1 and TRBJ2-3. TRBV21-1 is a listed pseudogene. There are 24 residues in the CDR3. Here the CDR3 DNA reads TGTGCCAGCAGCAAAGTTGGTCCCAGAATACGACCCGACCCGGACCCGGCACAGCGCGATACGCAGTATTTT. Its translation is CASSKVGPRIRPDPDPAQRDTQYF.

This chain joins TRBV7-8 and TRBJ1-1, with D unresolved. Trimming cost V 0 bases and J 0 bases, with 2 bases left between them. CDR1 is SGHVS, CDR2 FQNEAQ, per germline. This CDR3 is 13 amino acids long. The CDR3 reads CASSLALNTEAFF. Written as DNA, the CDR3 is TGTGCCAGCAGCTTAGCCCTGAACACTGAAGCTTTCTTT.

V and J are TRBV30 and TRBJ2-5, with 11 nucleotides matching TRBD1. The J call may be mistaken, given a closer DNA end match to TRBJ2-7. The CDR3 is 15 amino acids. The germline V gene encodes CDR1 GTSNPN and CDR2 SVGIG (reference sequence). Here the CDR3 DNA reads TGTGCCTGGAGTCAAGGTCCGGGACAGGGGGGCGAGCAGTACTTC. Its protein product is CAWSQGPGQGGEQYF.

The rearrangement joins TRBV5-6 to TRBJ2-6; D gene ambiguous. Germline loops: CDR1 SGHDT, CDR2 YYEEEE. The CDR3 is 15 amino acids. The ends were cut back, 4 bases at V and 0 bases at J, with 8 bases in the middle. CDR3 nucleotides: TGTGCCAGCAGCCAGGTCCCCTCTGGGGCCAACGTCCTGACTTTC. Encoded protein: CASSQVPSGANVLTF. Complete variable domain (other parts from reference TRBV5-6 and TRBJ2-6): DAGVTQSPTHLIKTRGQQVTLRCSPKSGHDTVSWYQQALGQGPQFIFQYYEEEERQRGNFPDRFSGHQFPNYSSELNVNALLLGDSALYLCASSQVPSGANVLTFGAGSRLTVL.

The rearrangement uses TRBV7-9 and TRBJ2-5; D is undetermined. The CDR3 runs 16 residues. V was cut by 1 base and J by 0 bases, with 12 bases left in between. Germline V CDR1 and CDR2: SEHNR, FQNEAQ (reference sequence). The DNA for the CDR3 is TGTGCCAGCAGCTTAGGGTTGACTCTCCACCAAGAGACCCAGTACTTC. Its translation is CASSLGLTLHQETQYF. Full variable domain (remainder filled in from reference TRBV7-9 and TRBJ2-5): DTGVSQNPRHKITKRGQNVTFRCDPISEHNRLYWYRQTLGQGPEFLTYFQNEAQLEKSRLLSDRFSAERPKGSFSTLEIQRTEQGDSAMYLCASSLGLTLHQETQYFGPGTRLLVL.

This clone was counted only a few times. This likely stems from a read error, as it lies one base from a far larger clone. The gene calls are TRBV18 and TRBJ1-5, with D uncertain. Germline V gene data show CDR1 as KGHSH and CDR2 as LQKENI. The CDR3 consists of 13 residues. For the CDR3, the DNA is TGTACCAGCTCACCAACCTCAGATCAGCCCCAGCATTTT. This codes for CTSSPTSDQPQHF.

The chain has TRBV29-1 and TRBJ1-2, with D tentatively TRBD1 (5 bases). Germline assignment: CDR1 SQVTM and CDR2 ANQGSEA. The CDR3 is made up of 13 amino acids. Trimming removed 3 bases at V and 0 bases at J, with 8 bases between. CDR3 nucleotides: TGCAGCGTTGAGACAGTCCCTAACTATGGCTACACCTTC. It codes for CSVETVPNYGYTF.

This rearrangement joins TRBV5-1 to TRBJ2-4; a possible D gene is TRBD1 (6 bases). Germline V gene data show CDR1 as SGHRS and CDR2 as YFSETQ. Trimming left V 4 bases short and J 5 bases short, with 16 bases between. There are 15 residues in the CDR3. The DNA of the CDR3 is TGCGCCAGCAGCCCTTCGACAGGTCGGGAAAACATTCAGTACTTC. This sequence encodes CASSPSTGRENIQYF.

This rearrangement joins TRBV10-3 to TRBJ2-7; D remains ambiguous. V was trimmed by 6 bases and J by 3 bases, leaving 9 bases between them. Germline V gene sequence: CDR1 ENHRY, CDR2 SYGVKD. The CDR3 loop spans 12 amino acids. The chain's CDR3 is CAIRGINYEQYF. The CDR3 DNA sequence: TGTGCCATCAGAGGGATCAACTACGAGCAGTACTTC.

The CDR3 sequence is CASSQDLAGRTQYF. The CDR3 bases are TGCGCCAGCAGCCAAGATTTGGCGGGACGGACCCAGTACTTC. J is TRBJ2-5 and V is TRBV4-3; a weak D match, TRBD2 (6 bases). Trimming cost V 0 bases and J 7 bases, with 12 bases left between them. Germline V gene lookup returns CDR1 LGHNA and CDR2 YSLEER. CDR3 length equals 14 residues.

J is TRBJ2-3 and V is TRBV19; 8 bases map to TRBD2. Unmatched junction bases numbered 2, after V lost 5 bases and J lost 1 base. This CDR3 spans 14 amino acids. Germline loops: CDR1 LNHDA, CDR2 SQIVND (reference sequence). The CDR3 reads CASSGAGGTDTQYF. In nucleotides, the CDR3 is TGTGCCAGTAGTGGAGCGGGAGGCACAGATACGCAGTATTTT.

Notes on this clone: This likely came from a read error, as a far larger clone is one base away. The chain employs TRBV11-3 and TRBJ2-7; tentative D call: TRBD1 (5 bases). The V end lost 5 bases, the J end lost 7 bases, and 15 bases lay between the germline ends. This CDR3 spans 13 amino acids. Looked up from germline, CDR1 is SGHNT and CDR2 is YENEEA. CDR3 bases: TGTGCCAGCAGCCACTCAGGGCGCAGGGAGCAGTACTTC. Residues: CASSHSGRREQYF.

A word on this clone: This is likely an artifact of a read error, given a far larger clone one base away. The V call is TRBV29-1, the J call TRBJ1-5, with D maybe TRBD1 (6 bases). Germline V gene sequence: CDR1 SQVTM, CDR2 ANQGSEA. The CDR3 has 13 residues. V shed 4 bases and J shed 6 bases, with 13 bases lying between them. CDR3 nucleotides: TGCAGCGTTGCCCAGGGGCCAAGTCAGCCCCAGCATTTT. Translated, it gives CSVAQGPSQPQHF.

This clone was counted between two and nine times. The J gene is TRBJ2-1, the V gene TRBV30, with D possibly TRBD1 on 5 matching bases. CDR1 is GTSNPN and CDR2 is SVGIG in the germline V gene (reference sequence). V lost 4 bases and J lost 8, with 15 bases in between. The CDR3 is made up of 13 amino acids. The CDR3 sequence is CAWIPQGLDEQFF. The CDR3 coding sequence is TGTGCCTGGATCCCCCAGGGTTTGGATGAGCAGTTCTTC.

Here the CDR3 reads CASSLRSRVNEQFF. CDR3 bases: TGCGCCAGCAGCTTAAGGTCCAGGGTAAATGAGCAGTTCTTC. J is TRBJ2-1 and V is TRBV5-1, with D tentatively TRBD1 (5 bases). CDR3 length equals 14 residues. Trimming pared 2 bases from V and 7 bases from J, leaving 13 bases between. Germline loops: CDR1 SGHRS, CDR2 YFSETQ.

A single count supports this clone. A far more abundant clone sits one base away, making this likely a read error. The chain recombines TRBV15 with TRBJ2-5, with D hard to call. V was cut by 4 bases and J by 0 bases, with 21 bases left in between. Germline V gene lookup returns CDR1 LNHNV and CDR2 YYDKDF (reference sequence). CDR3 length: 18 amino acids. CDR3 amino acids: CATSIDKSSYTYQETQYF. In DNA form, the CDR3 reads TGTGCCACCAGCATAGATAAGAGCTCCTATACGTACCAAGAGACCCAGTACTTC.

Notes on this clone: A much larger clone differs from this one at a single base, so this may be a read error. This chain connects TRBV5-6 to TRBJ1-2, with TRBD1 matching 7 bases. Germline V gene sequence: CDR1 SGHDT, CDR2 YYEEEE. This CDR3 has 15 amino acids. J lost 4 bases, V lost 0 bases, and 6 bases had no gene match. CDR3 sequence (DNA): TGTGCCAGCAGCTTGGAAGGGGGCCGGCGCTATGGCTACACCTTC. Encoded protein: CASSLEGGRRYGYTF.

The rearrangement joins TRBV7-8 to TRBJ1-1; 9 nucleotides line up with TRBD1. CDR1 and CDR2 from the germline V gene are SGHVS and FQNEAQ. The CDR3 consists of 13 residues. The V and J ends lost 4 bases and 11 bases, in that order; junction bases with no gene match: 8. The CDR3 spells CASSYGQGRAAFF. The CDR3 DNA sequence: TGTGCCAGCAGCTATGGACAGGGGCGGGCTGCTTTCTTT.

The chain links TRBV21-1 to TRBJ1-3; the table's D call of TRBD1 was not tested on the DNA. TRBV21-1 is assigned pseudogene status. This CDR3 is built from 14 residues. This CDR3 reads CASRTGGSGNTIYF. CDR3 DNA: TGTGCCAGCCGCACAGGGGGCTCTGGAAACACCATATATTTT.

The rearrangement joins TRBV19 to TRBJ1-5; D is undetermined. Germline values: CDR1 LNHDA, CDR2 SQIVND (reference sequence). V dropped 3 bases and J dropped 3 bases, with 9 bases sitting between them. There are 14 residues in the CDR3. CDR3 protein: CASSMEQYNQPQHF. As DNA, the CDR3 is TGTGCCAGTAGTATGGAACAGTACAATCAGCCCCAGCATTTT. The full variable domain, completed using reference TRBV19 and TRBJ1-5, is DGGITQSPKYLFRKEGQNVTLSCEQNLNHDAMYWYRQDPGQGLRLIYYSQIVNDFQKGDIAEGYSVSREKKESFPLTVTSAQKNPTAFYLCASSMEQYNQPQHFGDGTRLSIL.

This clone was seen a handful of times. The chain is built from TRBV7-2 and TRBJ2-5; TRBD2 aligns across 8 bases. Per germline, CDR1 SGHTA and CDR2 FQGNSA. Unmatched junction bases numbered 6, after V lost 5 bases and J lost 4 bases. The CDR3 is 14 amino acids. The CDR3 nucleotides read TGTGCCAGCAGCGCCCAGACTAGCGCAGAGACCCAGTACTTC. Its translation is CASSAQTSAETQYF.

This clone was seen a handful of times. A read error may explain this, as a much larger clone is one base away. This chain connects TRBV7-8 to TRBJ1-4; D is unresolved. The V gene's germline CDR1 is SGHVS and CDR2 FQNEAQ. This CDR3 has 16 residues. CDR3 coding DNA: TGTGCCAGCAGCTTAGCACCGGGCCTCGGGGATGAAGAACTGTTTTTT. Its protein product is CASSLAPGLGDEELFF.

The CDR3 loop reads CASSSDRSNQPQHF. The CDR3 region has the DNA TGTGCCAGCAGCTCTGATCGTAGCAATCAGCCCCAGCATTTT. The genes are TRBV5-4 and TRBJ1-5; the D is unclear. Deletions cut 3 bases from V and 0 bases from J, with 7 bases between. The germline V gene encodes CDR1 SGHNT and CDR2 YYREEE (reference sequence). The CDR3 consists of 14 residues.

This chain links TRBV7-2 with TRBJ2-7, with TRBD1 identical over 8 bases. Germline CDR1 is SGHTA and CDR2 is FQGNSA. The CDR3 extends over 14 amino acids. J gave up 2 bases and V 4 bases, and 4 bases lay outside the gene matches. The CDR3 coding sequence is TGTGCCAGCAGCTCCGGGACAGGTACCTACGAGCAGTACTTC. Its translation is CASSSGTGTYEQYF.

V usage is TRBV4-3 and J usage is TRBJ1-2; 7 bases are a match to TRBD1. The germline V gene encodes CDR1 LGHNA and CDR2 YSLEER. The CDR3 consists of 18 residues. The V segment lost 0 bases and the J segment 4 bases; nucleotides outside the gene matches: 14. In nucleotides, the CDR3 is TGCGCCAGCAGCCAAGATACGACATATCCCAAGGGGGCCTATGGCTACACCTTC. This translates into CASSQDTTYPKGAYGYTF.

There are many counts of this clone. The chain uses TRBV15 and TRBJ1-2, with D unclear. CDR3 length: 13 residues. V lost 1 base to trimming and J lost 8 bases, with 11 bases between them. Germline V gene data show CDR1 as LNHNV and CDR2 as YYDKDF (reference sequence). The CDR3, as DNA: TGTGCCACCAGCAGAGGGACGTGGAAGGGCTACACCTTC. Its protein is CATSRGTWKGYTF.